This entry lists 5 T cell receptor beta chains sequenced from one sample in a study of T-cell memory formation after mild COVID-19. From the 5' RACE reads, TCRdb called clonotypes with MiXCR, one entry per CDR3 protein. Among 40,000 to 60,000 distinct CDR3 sequences, 25% to 30% were seen once, and the ten largest hold 40% to 50%. The material sequenced was PBMCs or a T cell subset sorted from them (not recorded which). These receptors originate from a man aged 18 to 29 who had mild COVID-19 (a few samples of this study predate the infection). Cell type and time point are not known.

V is TRBV14 and J is TRBJ2-2; 7 bases fit TRBD1. CDR3 length: 15 amino acids. Germline V gene lookup returns CDR1 SGHDN and CDR2 FVKESK. V trimming: 1 base; J trimming: 5 bases; junction bases outside the gene matches: 4. In nucleotides, the CDR3 is TGTGCCAGCAGCCAAGTGACAGGGAGAACCGGGGAGCTGTTTTTT. Translated, it gives CASSQVTGRTGELFF.

The chain combines TRBV6-5 with TRBJ2-1; D remains ambiguous. The V end was cut by 9 bases, the J end by 5 bases, with 8 bases between. The CDR3 runs to 11 residues. CDR1 and CDR2 (germline): MNHEY, SVGAGI. For the CDR3, the DNA is TGTGCCAGTTACCAGCACAATGAGCAGTTCTTC. Its protein product is CASYQHNEQFF.

This chain links TRBV9 with TRBJ2-3; D call uncertain. V lost 0 bases to trimming and J lost 0 bases, with 11 bases between them. From germline, CDR1 is SGDLS and CDR2 YYNGEE. The CDR3 length is 16 residues. CDR3 region: CASSVGVTPSTDTQYF. CDR3 in DNA: TGTGCCAGCAGCGTAGGAGTCACGCCTAGCACAGATACGCAGTATTTT. The full variable domain, rest sourced from reference TRBV9 and TRBJ2-3, is DSGVTQTPKHLITATGQRVTLRCSPRSGDLSVYWYQQSLDQGLQFLIQYYNGEERAKGNILERFSAQQFPDLHSELNLSSLELGDSALYFCASSVGVTPSTDTQYFGPGTRLTVL.

There are many counts of this clonotype. This rearrangement joins TRBV20-1 to TRBJ2-5; D may be TRBD2 (6 bases). V was trimmed by 1 base and J by 0 bases, leaving 9 bases between them. The CDR3 runs to 14 residues. Germline V lookup: CDR1 DFQATT, CDR2 SNEGSKA (reference sequence). DNA for the CDR3: TGCAGTGCTAGAGGGGGACTCGACCAAGAGACCCAGTACTTC. Residues: CSARGGLDQETQYF.

This clonotype showed up just a few times. The chain combines TRBV12-3 or TRBV12-4 with TRBJ2-5; the D is unclear. V was clipped by 6 bases and J by 4 bases, with 12 bases between them. The CDR3 extends over 13 amino acids. The CDR3 spells CASSPGQRETQYF. The CDR3 DNA is TGTGCCAGCAGCCCCGGGCAGCGAGAGACCCAGTACTTC.